These T cell receptor beta chains were read from a single sample in a study of read filtering for tumor transcriptome and immune sequencing. TCRdb analysed the reads with MiXCR anew, one entry per CDR3 protein. The sample shows around 58,000 distinct CDR3 sequences, more than 11% of them seen only once. Sequencing was carried out using a population of CD138-negative cells sorted from bone marrow. Source of these receptors: a donor at least 40 years old with multiple myeloma. Each CDR3 is given without its conserved first and last residue. Each record gives: V gene, CDR3 protein.

>TRBV7-9
ASSRVELSGANVLT
>TRBV29-1
SVGEAYEQY
>TRBV27
ASSRKGQGGSRMTSYEQY
>TRBV7-8
ASSLKRQQDTEAF
>TRBV5-1
ASSLESGMFQETQY
>TRBV5-1
ASSHRRGGQGYNEQF
>TRBV28
ASSFPLGQSNSPLH
>TRBV2
ASSGQGRGSNQPQH
>TRBV20-1
SARKAGGPGDEQF
>TRBV7-9
ASSLTGGGTEAF
>TRBV11-2
ASSLWADMNTEAF